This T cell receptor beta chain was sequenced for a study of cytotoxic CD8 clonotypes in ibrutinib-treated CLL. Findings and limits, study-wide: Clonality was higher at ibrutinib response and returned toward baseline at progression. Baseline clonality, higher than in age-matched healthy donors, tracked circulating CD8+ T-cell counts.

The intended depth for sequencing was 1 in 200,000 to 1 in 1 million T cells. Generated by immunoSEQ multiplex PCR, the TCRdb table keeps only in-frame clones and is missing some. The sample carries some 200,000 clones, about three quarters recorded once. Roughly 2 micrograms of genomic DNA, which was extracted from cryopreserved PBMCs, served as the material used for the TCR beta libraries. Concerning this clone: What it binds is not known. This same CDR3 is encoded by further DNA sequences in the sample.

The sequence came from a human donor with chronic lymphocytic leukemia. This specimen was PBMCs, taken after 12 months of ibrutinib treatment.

This CDR3 is CASSLGPYSYEQYF. CDR3 DNA sequence: TGTGCCAGCAGCTTAGGTCCTTATTCCTACGAGCAGTACTTC. The V and J genes are TRBV7-2 and TRBJ2-7; D is unclear. The CDR3 is 14 residues long. V was trimmed by 1 base and J by 1 base, leaving 8 bases between them. From germline, CDR1 is SGHTA and CDR2 FQGNSA.